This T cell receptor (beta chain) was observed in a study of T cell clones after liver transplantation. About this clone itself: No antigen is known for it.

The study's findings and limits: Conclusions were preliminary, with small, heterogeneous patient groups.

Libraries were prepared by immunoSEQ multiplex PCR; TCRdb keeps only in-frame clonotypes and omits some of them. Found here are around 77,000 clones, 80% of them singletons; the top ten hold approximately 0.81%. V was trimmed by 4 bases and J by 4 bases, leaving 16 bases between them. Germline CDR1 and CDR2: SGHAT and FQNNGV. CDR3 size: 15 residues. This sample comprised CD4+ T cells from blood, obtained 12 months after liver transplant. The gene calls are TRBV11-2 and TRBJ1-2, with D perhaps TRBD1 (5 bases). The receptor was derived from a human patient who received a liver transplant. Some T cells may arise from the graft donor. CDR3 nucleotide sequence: TGTGCCAGCAGCTCCCTCCTGACAGCTTCCTATGGCTACACCTTC. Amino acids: CASSSLLTASYGYTF.